Presented here are 7 T cell receptor beta chains from one specimen sequenced in a study of cytomegalovirus exposure and HLA in healthy donors. Primers included in the PCR were 60 Vbeta and 13 Jbeta primers. TCRdb's copy holds only in-frame clones and misses some; the assay was immunoSEQ multiplex PCR. The repertoire holds approximately 180,000 clones, with approximately 80% as singletons. What was sequenced was PBMCs. Receptors were obtained from a young woman in good health and CMV-seronegative.

This clone was recorded a few times. The chain employs TRBV6-6 and TRBJ2-2; 7 nucleotides line up with TRBD1. This CDR3 comprises 15 residues. The germline V gene has CDR1 MNHNY and CDR2 SVGAGI (reference sequence). V shed 7 bases, J shed 2 bases, and the junction held 7 bases outside the gene matches. CDR3 in amino acids: CASTLGTANTGELFF. For the CDR3, the DNA is TGTGCCAGCACGCTCGGGACAGCTAACACCGGGGAGCTGTTTTTT.

This clone occurred once. The chain employs TRBV6-1 and TRBJ2-7; D is unclear. V was shortened by 1 base and J by 6 bases, with 13 bases between the two germline ends. The CDR3 extends over 14 amino acids. Germline values: CDR1 MNHNS, CDR2 SASEGT. The CDR3 region is CASSEVVGPSEQYF. CDR3 nucleotides: TGTGCCAGCAGTGAAGTGGTGGGCCCCTCCGAGCAGTACTTC.

This sequence joins TRBV9 and TRBJ2-2, with a tentative D call TRBD2 (6 bases). The germline V and J ends were trimmed by 4 bases and 6 bases, with 7 bases remaining between them. CDR3 length: 12 amino acids. CDR1 is SGDLS and CDR2 is YYNGEE in the germline V gene. CDR3 in amino acids: CASSLAAGELFF. CDR3 nucleotide sequence: TGTGCCAGCAGCTTAGCGGCCGGGGAGCTGTTTTTT.

V usage is TRBV18 and J usage is TRBJ1-6; D may be TRBD1 (5 bases). The CDR3 runs 15 residues. In germline, CDR1 is KGHSH, CDR2 LQKENI. The V and J ends lost 3 bases and 10 bases respectively, with 16 bases between them. Written as DNA, the CDR3 is TGTGCCAGCTCACCCACAGGAGAAGCGGGGTCACCCCTCCACTTT. Protein sequence: CASSPTGEAGSPLHF. Using reference TRBV18 and TRBJ1-6 for the parts outside the CDR3, the full variable domain is NAGVMQNPRHLVRRRGQEARLRCSPMKGHSHVYWYRQLPEEGLKFMVYLQKENIIDESGMPKERFSAEFPKEGPSILRIQQVVRGDSAAYFCASSPTGEAGSPLHFGNGTRLTVT.

Here the CDR3 DNA reads TGCGCCAGCAGCCCTGCTGGGGGCGATCAGCCCCAGCATTTT. Amino acid sequence: CASSPAGGDQPQHF. This chain uses TRBV4-1 with TRBJ1-5, with a possible D match to TRBD1 (6 bases). The CDR3 runs to 14 residues. The germline V gene encodes CDR1 MGHRA and CDR2 YSYEKL. Trimming cost V 4 bases and J 5 bases, with 12 bases left between them.

This sequence joins TRBV28 and TRBJ1-5, with unresolved D. Germline V gene data show CDR1 as MDHEN and CDR2 as SYDVKM. V was cut by 5 bases and J by 6 bases, with 14 bases left in between. There are 14 residues in the CDR3. The CDR3 region is CASSVGPRIQPQHF. Here the CDR3 DNA reads TGTGCCAGCAGTGTGGGCCCCAGGATTCAGCCCCAGCATTTT.

Written as DNA, the CDR3 is TGTGCCAGCAGCCCTAGGGGACAGCTTTATGGCTACACCTTC. It encodes CASSPRGQLYGYTF. This rearrangement joins TRBV5-6 to TRBJ1-2, with TRBD1 identical over 7 bases. In germline, CDR1 is SGHDT, CDR2 YYEEEE. Unmatched junction bases numbered 8, after V lost 4 bases and J lost 5 bases. CDR3 length equals 14 residues.